The 14 T cell receptor beta chains below come from one sample, sequenced in a study of blood T cell repertoires in COVID-19. Clones were read by immunoSEQ multiplex PCR, and TCRdb kept only the in-frame ones, dropping some. The top ten clones hold 9% to 15% of a sample with 250,000 or so clones, approximately 85% of them seen once. What was sequenced was peripheral blood. These receptors were collected from an elderly man with acute or convalescent COVID-19.

The V and J genes are TRBV29-1 and TRBJ2-7; D possibly corresponds to TRBD1 (6 bases). CDR1 and CDR2 (germline): SQVTM, ANQGSEA. V lost 7 bases and J lost 6, with 13 bases in between. This CDR3 region has 11 residues. This chain's CDR3 is CSGRSGAEQYF. DNA of the CDR3: TGCAGCGGTAGGTCAGGGGCCGAGCAGTACTTC.

The V and J genes are TRBV5-1 and TRBJ2-5; D is undetermined. Germline V gives CDR1 SGHRS, CDR2 YFSETQ. Trimming cost V 1 base and J 3 bases, with 13 bases left between them. The CDR3 has 15 residues. In DNA form, the CDR3 reads TGCGCCAGCAGCTTGAGTCCCTTCCGGGAAGAGACCCAGTACTTC. The encoded protein is CASSLSPFREETQYF.

The rearrangement uses TRBV7-2 and TRBJ2-6, with D uncertain. Germline V gene data show CDR1 as SGHTA and CDR2 as FQGNSA. The CDR3 totals 14 residues. V lost 10 bases and J lost 0, with 10 bases in between. The CDR3 coding sequence is TGTGCCACGAGACATGACTCTGGGGCCAACGTCCTGACTTTC. It yields the protein CATRHDSGANVLTF.

The genes are TRBV4-2 and TRBJ1-2; 7 positions agree with TRBD1. The CDR3 loop spans 14 amino acids. CDR1 and CDR2 from the germline V gene are LGHNA and YNFKEQ. J was trimmed by 6 bases and V by 3 bases; bases with no gene match: 7. CDR3 bases: TGTGCCAGCAGCCAGGAGACAGGGCGGAATGGCTACACCTTC. Translating it yields CASSQETGRNGYTF.

The chain recombines TRBV2 with TRBJ2-1, with 9 bases fitting TRBD2. The J segment lost 9 bases and the V segment lost 4 bases, leaving 10 bases of the junction unmatched. This CDR3 comprises 15 residues. CDR1 SNHLY and CDR2 FYNNEI come from the germline V gene. CDR3 protein: CASSGGLAGTGEQFF. As DNA, the CDR3 is TGTGCCAGCAGTGGGGGGCTAGCGGGAACCGGTGAGCAGTTCTTC.

The chain employs TRBV19 and TRBJ1-2, with D perhaps matching TRBD1 (6 bases). V lost 1 base, J lost 8 bases, and 17 bases lay in between. The CDR3 length is 15 residues. Germline CDR1 reads LNHDA; CDR2 reads SQIVND (reference sequence). As DNA, the CDR3 is TGTGCCAGTAGTATAGCCCTCCCCTCAGGGGACGGCTACACCTTC. Residues: CASSIALPSGDGYTF.

The chain joins TRBV18 to TRBJ2-1; D is unclear. V was cut by 2 bases and J by 8 bases, with 13 bases left in between. This CDR3 region has 14 residues. Per germline, CDR1 KGHSH and CDR2 LQKENI. CDR3 nucleotide sequence: TGTGCCAGCTCACCATACATCGATCTCCATGAGCAGTTCTTC. Protein sequence: CASSPYIDLHEQFF.

The J gene is TRBJ2-2, the V gene TRBV28; D remains ambiguous. The V and J ends lost 5 bases and 7 bases respectively, with 14 bases between them. The CDR3 is 14 residues long. Germline V gene sequence: CDR1 MDHEN, CDR2 SYDVKM. The CDR3 protein is CASSPVLSGGELFF. The DNA of the CDR3 is TGTGCCAGCAGTCCGGTCCTATCCGGCGGGGAGCTGTTTTTT.

The rearrangement uses TRBV7-3 and TRBJ2-1; a possible D gene is TRBD1 (5 bases). The germline gives CDR1 SGHTA, CDR2 FQGTGA. The CDR3 is 13 amino acids. V shed 4 bases and J shed 9 bases, with 13 bases lying between them. The chain's CDR3 is CASSSRQSGEQFF. CDR3 sequence (DNA): TGTGCCAGCAGCTCACGACAGTCCGGTGAGCAGTTCTTC.

This chain uses TRBV5-5 with TRBJ1-5, with D possibly matching TRBD1 (5 bases). The germline V gene encodes CDR1 SGHKS and CDR2 YYEKEE (reference sequence). CDR3 length: 15 amino acids. Trimming removed 0 bases from V and 3 bases from J, with 10 bases in between. CDR3 in amino acids: CASSLDTGHNQPQHF. The DNA of the CDR3 is TGTGCCAGCAGCTTGGATACAGGTCACAATCAGCCCCAGCATTTT.

As concerns this clone: A junction end diverges from the germline sequence, so it may reflect a read error. The chain links TRBV5-6 to TRBJ1-2; D is possibly TRBD1 (6 bases). This CDR3 is built from 13 residues. CDR1 is SGHDT and CDR2 is YYEEEE in the germline V gene. The CDR3 nucleotides are TGTGCCAGCAGCCTGGCCCATCAGGGGCCCTACTCCTTC. It encodes CASSLAHQGPYSF.

A remark on this clone: One junction end does not reproduce the germline sequence, and a read error may be involved. The chain carries TRBV9 and TRBJ1-1; D is possibly TRBD1 (6 bases). Germline CDR1 is SGDLS and CDR2 is YYNGEE. The CDR3 contains 16 residues. CDR3 sequence (DNA): TGTGCCAGCAGCGTATCGTCACAGGGAGGGAACGCTGAAGCTTTCTTT. Amino acid sequence: CASSVSSQGGNAEAFF.

The CDR3 sequence: CSVEVGAVEQFF. The CDR3, as DNA: TGCAGCGTTGAAGTAGGGGCCGTGGAGCAGTTCTTC. V is TRBV29-1 and J is TRBJ2-1; a possible D gene is TRBD1 (5 bases). Trimming took off 1 base at V and 10 bases at J, with 11 bases between the two ends. The length of the CDR3 is 12 residues. Germline V gene sequence: CDR1 SQVTM, CDR2 ANQGSEA.

This sequence joins TRBV19 and TRBJ2-1, with 11 bases lining up with TRBD2. The CDR3 loop spans 18 amino acids. Trimming at V came to 3 bases and at J to 2 bases, leaving 9 bases not matched to a gene. Germline CDR1 and CDR2: LNHDA and SQIVND (reference sequence). CDR3 coding DNA: TGTGCCAGTAGTATGGCTAGCGGGAGGACCCACCCCTACAATGAGCAGTTCTTC. It yields the protein CASSMASGRTHPYNEQFF.